The entry that follows covers one T cell receptor (beta chain) sequence. Its antigen has not been determined. Base qualities are not at hand, and no much larger clone is one base apart. Participants in the prospective study were aged about 18 to 89 years, lived in about two dozen United States geographic areas, and enrolled through a virtual design. To assign participants to cohorts, the prospective study relied on clinical history that participants themselves reported in a screening survey and a study questionnaire. Exposed participants were defined as having been in contact with someone with a PCR-confirmed or clinician-diagnosed COVID-19 case within 2 weeks of study entry. In the prospective study, whole blood, serum and a nasopharyngeal or oropharyngeal swab were collected from each participant by mobile phlebotomists. Over an approximately 2-month period, participants in the prospective study had the option of providing additional blood draws and questionnaires. Prospective study blood samples were shipped either frozen or at room temperature before DNA extraction.

The record originates from a study of blood T cell repertoires in COVID-19 (dated by TCRdb to between 2020 and 2021). Regarding the study in general: Samples covering the acute and convalescent phases of COVID-19 were provided by collaborators in the United States, Italy and Spain. The material from the prospective study consisted of cDNA or gDNA derived from T cells, B-cell-depleted T cells, or PBMCs. Deeply sampled blood TCRbeta repertoires from subjects exposed to, actively infected with, or recovered from COVID-19 were included in the dataset. The repertoires were made available in a free public database intended to serve as a resource for research on the immune response to SARS-CoV-2. Samples were obtained from the ongoing ImmuneRACE study (first 160 participants) and from 1,254 subjects provided by 6 global collaborators. Sample metadata almost always included a de-identified subject ID, COVID-19 status, age in years and sex. Where HLA class I and class II types were available, the types were taken from metadata supplied by the sample provider, not from assay-based typing.

What the research found in general, with its limitations: How much clinical and demographic metadata was included differed by source and by participant, and the metadata was provided uncurated.

The immunoSEQ Assay, a bias-controlled multiplex PCR, was used to amplify TCRbeta CDR3 regions from genomic DNA. The original methods were these. Nucleated cell counts per sample were estimated from amplification of reference gene primers within the assay. Sequence reads were collapsed and filtered to measure the absolute abundance of every unique TCRbeta CDR3 rearrangement. Productive Simpson clonality was computed per sample as the square root of Simpson's diversity index over productive rearrangements. In its TCRdb copy, this immuneACCESS table keeps in-frame sequences only and misses some clones. Where compared with another copy, unresolved V genes explain less than half of these, and the others have no known cause. V and J calls plus clone size are reproduced from that table; the DNA served to infer D and trimming. This sample lists about 280,000 clones; roughly 80% were detected once. The leading ten clones occupy over 4% of the sample.

The source is a middle-aged man who had been exposed to COVID-19. Specimen: PBMCs or T cells enriched from blood (not recorded which).

The DNA sequence reads TGTGCCACCAAAGCGGGACGACAAAAAGAGACCCAGTACTTC. It specifies CATKAGRQKETQYF. The chain uses TRBV10-3 and TRBJ2-5, with 7 bases aligning to TRBD2. The germline V gene gives CDR1 as ENHRY and CDR2 as SYGVKD. V lost 10 bases and J lost 3 bases, and the count of bases not matched to a germline gene is 11. The CDR3 sequence holds 14 residues, the cysteine and phenylalanine included. The DNA shown is the 42-base CDR3, in frame from base 1.